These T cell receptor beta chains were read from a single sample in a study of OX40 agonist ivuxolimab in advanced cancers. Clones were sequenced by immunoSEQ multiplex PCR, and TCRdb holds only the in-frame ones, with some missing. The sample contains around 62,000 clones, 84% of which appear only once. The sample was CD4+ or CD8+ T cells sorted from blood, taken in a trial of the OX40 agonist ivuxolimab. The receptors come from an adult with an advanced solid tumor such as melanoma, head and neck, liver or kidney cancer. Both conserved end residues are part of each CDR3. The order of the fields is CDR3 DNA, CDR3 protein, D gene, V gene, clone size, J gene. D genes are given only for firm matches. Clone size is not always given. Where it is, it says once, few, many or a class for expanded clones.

TGTGCCGGCAGGGACGCTCGGGCCAACGTCCTGACTTTC,CAGRDARANVLTF,NA,TRBV27,NA,TRBJ2-6
TGCAGTGGGAGGGAGTCGGGGGAGCAGTTCTTC,CSGRESGEQFF,NA,TRBV20-1,NA,TRBJ2-1
TGTGCCAGCAGCGTAGGCTCCTACGAGCAGTACTTC,CASSVGSYEQYF,NA,TRBV9,few,TRBJ2-7
TGCGCCAGCAGCTGGAACACCGGGGAGCTGTTTTTT,CASSWNTGELFF,NA,TRBV5-1,NA,TRBJ2-2
TGTGCCAGCAGTGAAGGAGGCGGGAGCATGGAGACCCAGTACTTC,CASSEGGGSMETQYF,TRBD2,TRBV6-1,NA,TRBJ2-5
TGTGCCAGTAGTATAGTAGACAGCGGCTACACCTTC,CASSIVDSGYTF,NA,TRBV19,NA,TRBJ1-2
TGCGCCAGCAGTGAGTCCGGGACCGGGGAGCTGTTTTTT,CASSESGTGELFF,NA,TRBV10-1,NA,TRBJ2-2
TGTGCCAGTAGTATAGTTGGGGTCCGCGGAAATCAGCCCCAGCATTTT,CASSIVGVRGNQPQHF,NA,TRBV19,NA,TRBJ1-5
TGTGCCAGCAGTTGGACAGGGGGCAGGGATCAGCCCCAGCATTTT,CASSWTGGRDQPQHF,TRBD1,TRBV6-5,NA,TRBJ1-5
TGTGCCAGCAGCTTACAGGGACAGGGCTTCACTGAAGCTTTCTTT,CASSLQGQGFTEAFF,TRBD1,TRBV11-3,NA,TRBJ1-1
TGTGCCAGCAGCTTATGGGTGAGCAGCACAGATACGCAGTATTTT,CASSLWVSSTDTQYF,NA,TRBV7-9,NA,TRBJ2-3
TGTGCCAGCATTGAAGGGACAACCTACGAGCAGTACTTC,CASIEGTTYEQYF,NA,TRBV25-1,NA,TRBJ2-7
TGTGCCGGGGAAAGGAACACTGAAGCTTTCTTT,CAGERNTEAFF,NA,TRBV30,many,TRBJ1-1
TGTGCCTGGAGTGCGACCTACGAGCAGTACTTC,CAWSATYEQYF,NA,TRBV30,once,TRBJ2-7
TGTGCCAGTAGCATCGTGACAGGGTCCGGGGCCAACGTCCTGACTTTC,CASSIVTGSGANVLTF,TRBD1,TRBV19,NA,TRBJ2-6
TGTGCCAGCAGTTTAATCCGGGGGCGGTCTGGGGCCAACGTCCTGACTTTC,CASSLIRGRSGANVLTF,NA,TRBV28,NA,TRBJ2-6
TGCGCCAGCAGCTTGTTCCCCCGCGGTAACCAAGAGACCCAGTACTTC,CASSLFPRGNQETQYF,NA,TRBV5-1,NA,TRBJ2-5
TGTGCCAGTAGTATCTCGACCCGGTCCTCCTACGAGCAGTACTTC,CASSISTRSSYEQYF,NA,TRBV19,NA,TRBJ2-7
TGTGCCAGCAGCCCCCCCGGGAGCTTGGGAATGGATGGCTACACCTTC,CASSPPGSLGMDGYTF,NA,TRBV7-6,NA,TRBJ1-2
TGTGCCAGCAGCTTGGTGGCTGCTGGGACCAAAAACATTCAGTACTTC,CASSLVAAGTKNIQYF,NA,TRBV7-2,NA,TRBJ2-4
TGCGCCAGCAGCGGAGAGACTGAAGCTTTCTTT,CASSGETEAFF,NA,TRBV5-1,NA,TRBJ1-1
TGTGCCAGCAGTTTGGGAGGGGGCCACCGCCGCTATGGCTACACCTTC,CASSLGGGHRRYGYTF,TRBD1,TRBV28,few,TRBJ1-2
TGCGCCAGCAGTAGTCCAGCGGAGTCGGAGACCCAGTACTTC,CASSSPAESETQYF,NA,TRBV10-1,few,TRBJ2-5
TGTGCCAGCAGTCCTAGTGATGGCGCCTTGGGTCCCCAGCATTTT,CASSPSDGALGPQHF,NA,TRBV28,once,TRBJ1-5
TGTGCCAGCAGTCCCAGGGAGAACCAAGAGACCCAGTACTTC,CASSPRENQETQYF,NA,TRBV27,NA,TRBJ2-5
TGTGCCAGCAGTCCCCGGAGGGGGGCTTACGAGCAGTACTTC,CASSPRRGAYEQYF,NA,TRBV2,once,TRBJ2-7
TGTGCCATCAGGGGGACAGGGAAATACACTGAAGCTTTCTTT,CAIRGTGKYTEAFF,TRBD1,TRBV10-3,NA,TRBJ1-1
TGCGCCAGCAGCTTGGGAAGGGATGCTGAGCAGTTCTTC,CASSLGRDAEQFF,NA,TRBV5-1,NA,TRBJ2-1
TGCAGCGCAAGCGGGCCGAGCACAGATACGCAGTATTTT,CSASGPSTDTQYF,NA,TRBV29-1,NA,TRBJ2-3
TGTGCCAGCAGTGAGGACGTGGGGTACGGGGAGCTGTTTTTT,CASSEDVGYGELFF,NA,TRBV6-4,NA,TRBJ2-2
TGTGCCAGCAGCAGTAGCGGGAGCTCCTACAATGAGCAGTTCTTC,CASSSSGSSYNEQFF,TRBD2,TRBV9,NA,TRBJ2-1
TGTGCCAGCAGTGGGAACAGGGGTAACTATGGCTACACCTTC,CASSGNRGNYGYTF,TRBD1,TRBV2,NA,TRBJ1-2
TGTGCCAGCAGCCAAGAATTCTCTAGCACAGATACGCAGTATTTT,CASSQEFSSTDTQYF,NA,TRBV4-2,once,TRBJ2-3